The 18 T cell receptor beta chains below come from one sample, sequenced in a study of blood T cells in healthy people across ages. With a J-beta primer mix and a sample-barcoded 5' primer, a second PCR ran about 7 to 11 cycles. TCRdb re-called the 5' RACE reads through MiXCR, storing one row per CDR3 protein. The sample yields just over 1 million distinct CDR3 sequences, 40% to 55% seen once. Specimen: blood. These receptors were collected from an older woman in good health.

The chain is built from TRBV3-1 and TRBJ2-5; D possibly uses TRBD1 or TRBD2 (5 bases each). Germline CDR1 reads LGHDT; CDR2 reads YNNKEL (reference sequence). CDR3 length: 13 residues. The V end was cut by 7 bases, the J end by 7 bases, with 16 bases between. DNA of the CDR3: TGTGCCAGCAATGGGGACGGAAGAGGGACCCAGTACTTC. Translated: CASNGDGRGTQYF.

This clonotype was recorded only once. J is TRBJ2-2 and V is TRBV7-6; tentatively, D is TRBD1 or TRBD2 (5 bases each). Germline loops: CDR1 SGHVS, CDR2 FNYEAQ. This CDR3 contains 17 residues. Trimming took 1 base from V and 0 from J, leaving 12 bases between them. This chain's CDR3 is CASSLVIGTANTGELFF. The DNA for the CDR3 is TGTGCCAGCAGCTTAGTAATCGGGACGGCGAACACCGGGGAGCTGTTTTTT.

CDR3 sequence (DNA): TGTGCCAGCAGCTTATCGCCATACCTAGGCCGCGACAATGAGCAGTACTTC. It specifies CASSLSPYLGRDNEQYF. The V call is TRBV11-2, the J call TRBJ2-4; D uncertain. The V and J ends lost 2 bases and 13 bases respectively, with 27 bases between them. Germline V gives CDR1 SGHAT, CDR2 FQNNGV. The CDR3 length is 17 residues.

This chain links TRBV7-9 with TRBJ1-1; 9 bases are shared with TRBD1. CDR1 is SEHNR, CDR2 FQNEAQ, per germline (reference sequence). The CDR3 loop spans 14 amino acids. After removal of 4 bases from V and 4 bases from J, the junction contained 4 bases not matched to a gene. The CDR3 is CASSSKTGGTEAFF. Written as DNA, the CDR3 is TGTGCCAGCAGCTCCAAGACAGGGGGCACTGAAGCTTTCTTT.

This sequence joins TRBV9 and TRBJ2-3; D is perhaps TRBD2 (7 bases). The CDR3 contains 15 residues. Germline CDR1 reads SGDLS; CDR2 reads YYNGEE. Trimming cost V 2 bases and J 5 bases, with 15 bases left between them. DNA of the CDR3: TGTGCCAGCAGCGTCGAGGGGGGGTCCGGAGATACGCAGTATTTT. Its translation: CASSVEGGSGDTQYF. The whole variable domain, filled in from reference TRBV9 and TRBJ2-3, reads DSGVTQTPKHLITATGQRVTLRCSPRSGDLSVYWYQQSLDQGLQFLIQYYNGEERAKGNILERFSAQQFPDLHSELNLSSLELGDSALYFCASSVEGGSGDTQYFGPGTRLTVL.

CDR3 residues: CATSRDRALGNEQFF. CDR3 bases: TGTGCCACCAGCAGAGATCGGGCACTCGGGAATGAGCAGTTCTTC. The V call is TRBV15, the J call TRBJ2-1; D is ambiguous. Deletions cut 0 bases from V and 7 bases from J, with 13 bases between. The CDR3 runs 15 residues. From germline, CDR1 is LNHNV and CDR2 YYDKDF (reference sequence).

This clonotype has a handful of counts. The chain employs TRBV28 and TRBJ2-7; 8 nucleotides align to TRBD2. The CDR3 runs to 17 residues. The V gene end was trimmed by 6 bases and the J gene end by 0 bases; junction bases not matched to a gene: 13. From germline, CDR1 is MDHEN and CDR2 SYDVKM. The CDR3: CASSPPTGLGSSYEQYF. The CDR3 nucleotides are TGTGCCAGCAGCCCCCCCACGGGACTAGGAAGCTCCTACGAGCAGTACTTC.

The chain recombines TRBV11-2 with TRBJ1-1; tentative D call: TRBD1 (5 bases). Germline V gene sequence: CDR1 SGHAT, CDR2 FQNNGV. The CDR3 extends over 14 amino acids. Deletions cut 0 bases from V and 6 bases from J, with 11 bases between. This CDR3 reads CASSLDGRVPEAFF. CDR3 nucleotide sequence: TGTGCCAGCAGCTTAGATGGCAGGGTCCCTGAAGCTTTCTTT.

This chain joins TRBV7-9 and TRBJ2-7; perhaps TRBD1 as D (5 bases). V lost 10 bases, J lost 0 bases, and 16 bases lay in between. CDR1 and CDR2 from the germline V gene are SEHNR and FQNEAQ (reference sequence). The CDR3 is 14 amino acids. The chain's CDR3 is CAKHLDRLSYEQYF. CDR3 DNA sequence: TGTGCCAAACACCTTGACAGACTCTCCTACGAGCAGTACTTC.

This chain links TRBV4-1 with TRBJ2-1; perhaps TRBD1 as D (6 bases). The CDR3 sequence is 15 residues long. The germline V and J ends were trimmed by 0 bases and 7 bases, with 13 bases remaining between them. Germline V CDR1 and CDR2: MGHRA, YSYEKL. The CDR3 sequence is CASSQDTLRGNEQFF. In DNA form, the CDR3 reads TGCGCCAGCAGCCAAGACACGCTCAGGGGTAATGAGCAGTTCTTC.

The J gene is TRBJ2-7, the V gene TRBV6-2 or TRBV6-3, with 12 bases identical to TRBD2. Germline CDR1 is MNHEY and CDR2 is SVGEGT. V shed 4 bases and J 7 bases; nucleotides not matched to a gene: 8. This CDR3 spans 15 amino acids. CDR3 sequence: CASSLLAGGHREQYF. The CDR3 DNA reads TGTGCCAGCAGTTTACTAGCGGGAGGTCACCGGGAGCAGTACTTC.

V and J are TRBV5-1 and TRBJ1-5, with a tentative D call TRBD1 (5 bases). V was pared by 1 base and J by 5 bases, with 10 bases between. The CDR3 loop spans 14 amino acids. Germline values: CDR1 SGHRS, CDR2 YFSETQ. DNA for the CDR3: TGCGCCAGCAGCTTGAGGGGCAGGGATCAGCCCCAGCATTTT. It yields the protein CASSLRGRDQPQHF.

There are a few counts of this clonotype. This sequence joins TRBV5-6 and TRBJ1-2; D might be TRBD1 (5 bases). Trimming left V 5 bases short and J 7 bases short, with 12 bases between. CDR1 and CDR2 (germline): SGHDT, YYEEEE. This CDR3 region has 12 residues. CDR3 amino acids: CASSMGGTGYTF. As DNA, the CDR3 is TGTGCCAGCAGTATGGGAGGGACTGGCTACACCTTC.

The rearrangement links TRBV10-2 to TRBJ2-1; TRBD2 matches at 11 bases. Germline assignment: CDR1 WSHSY and CDR2 SAAADI. The CDR3 sequence is 15 residues long. V shed 6 bases and J 8 bases; nucleotides not matched to a gene: 9. The CDR3 here is CASRRTSGPRDEQFF. CDR3 bases: TGCGCCAGCAGACGGACTAGCGGGCCAAGGGATGAGCAGTTCTTC.

V and J are TRBV29-1 and TRBJ1-5, with D perhaps TRBD1 (6 bases). The V gene's germline CDR1 is SQVTM and CDR2 ANQGSEA. CDR3 length: 13 amino acids. V dropped 4 bases and J dropped 9 bases, with 16 bases sitting between them. The CDR3 loop is CSVARGPEWPQHF. The CDR3 nucleotides read TGCAGCGTTGCCCGGGGGCCCGAGTGGCCCCAGCATTTT.

A few counts support this clonotype. This chain connects TRBV27 to TRBJ2-1; 9 bases are shared with TRBD2. The CDR3 is made up of 16 amino acids. The junction had 14 bases not matched to a gene; V was cut back by 5 bases and J by 9 bases. Germline V CDR1 and CDR2: MNHEY, SMNVEV (reference sequence). In nucleotides, the CDR3 is TGTGCCAGCAGTCCTCTATCAGCGGGAGGTATTGGTGAGCAGTTCTTC. This codes for CASSPLSAGGIGEQFF.

CDR3 in DNA: TGTGCCAGCAGTTTATTCCTCAGAAACTACGAGCAGTACTTC. Its translation is CASSLFLRNYEQYF. The J gene is TRBJ2-4, the V gene TRBV27; D is unclear. Judging by the DNA end, TRBJ2-7 fits better; the J call may be wrong. In germline, CDR1 is MNHEY, CDR2 SMNVEV (reference sequence). The CDR3 runs to 14 residues.

The chain links TRBV4-1 to TRBJ2-1, with D possibly called TRBD1 or TRBD2 (5 bases each). With 5 bases removed from V and 7 bases from J, the gap between germline ends came to 9 bases. Germline V lookup: CDR1 MGHRA, CDR2 YSYEKL. The CDR3 runs to 12 residues. The CDR3 region has the DNA TGCGCCAGCAGCTCGGGACCGAATGAGCAGTTCTTC. Translation gives CASSSGPNEQFF.